Each of the 23 T cell receptor beta chains below was sequenced from the same sample in a study of T cell changes during pregnancy in multiple sclerosis. Generated by immunoSEQ multiplex PCR, the TCRdb table keeps only in-frame clones and is missing some. The table includes 50,000 or so clones, approximately 90% detected once. The sample here was CD4+ T cells from peripheral blood mononuclear cells, taken before pregnancy. The receptors originated from a female donor with multiple sclerosis, enrolled in a pregnancy study.

The genes are TRBV10-1 and TRBJ2-5, with a weak D call TRBD1 (6 bases). The CDR3 has 15 amino acids. V lost 5 bases, J lost 7 bases, and 20 bases lay in between. CDR1 and CDR2 (germline): WNHNN, SYGVQD (reference sequence). CDR3 DNA sequence: TGCGCCAGCAGTCTCGGACAGCCCGGCAGCGGGACCCAGTACTTC. Its translation is CASSLGQPGSGTQYF.

The rearrangement links TRBV7-7 to TRBJ2-1; 8 bases agree with TRBD1. The V segment lost 6 bases and the J segment 9 bases; nucleotides outside the gene matches: 10. Germline assignment: CDR1 SSHAT and CDR2 FNYEAQ (reference sequence). The CDR3 has 14 residues. The CDR3 protein is CASSSSGQGGEQFF. Here the CDR3 DNA reads TGTGCCAGCAGTTCTAGTGGACAGGGAGGTGAGCAGTTCTTC.

The chain joins TRBV2 to TRBJ1-4; tentative D call: TRBD1 (6 bases). CDR1 and CDR2 (germline): SNHLY, FYNNEI. V shed 7 bases and J shed 8 bases, with 17 bases lying between them. This CDR3 region has 14 residues. CDR3 region: CASKRQVSGEKLFF. CDR3 nucleotides: TGTGCCAGCAAAAGACAGGTTTCGGGGGAAAAACTGTTTTTT.

The chain carries TRBV11-3 and TRBJ2-2, with 9 bases fitting TRBD2. CDR3 length equals 18 residues. The V gene's germline CDR1 is SGHNT and CDR2 YENEEA. With 5 bases clipped from V and 1 base from J, the junction kept 11 bases outside the gene matches. This chain's CDR3 is CASSLGLAGERNTGELFF. The CDR3 nucleotides read TGTGCCAGCAGCCTGGGACTAGCAGGAGAGCGGAACACCGGGGAGCTGTTTTTT.

This clone was counted once. The chain couples TRBV5-4 to TRBJ2-1; TRBD2 matches at 7 bases. The CDR3 is 15 residues long. The V segment lost 5 bases and the J segment 6 bases; nucleotides outside the gene matches: 11. CDR1 is SGHNT and CDR2 is YYREEE in the germline V gene (reference sequence). The chain's CDR3 is CASSGSGTLSNEQFF. CDR3 nucleotides: TGTGCCAGCAGTGGGAGCGGGACCCTCTCCAATGAGCAGTTCTTC.

This chain uses TRBV27 with TRBJ2-1; 9 nucleotides line up with TRBD1. The V gene end was trimmed by 6 bases and the J gene end by 8 bases; junction bases not matched to a gene: 11. The CDR3 spans 15 residues. The V gene's germline CDR1 is MNHEY and CDR2 SMNVEV (reference sequence). CDR3 residues: CASSLRGQGSHEQFF. In DNA, the CDR3 is TGTGCCAGCAGCTTGCGGGGACAGGGAAGCCATGAGCAGTTCTTC.

The count of this clone is one. The chain links TRBV7-8 to TRBJ2-7; TRBD1 aligns across 10 bases. J lost 5 bases, V lost 5 bases, and 6 bases had no gene match. The CDR3 covers 14 residues. The germline V gene has CDR1 SGHVS and CDR2 FQNEAQ. For the CDR3, the DNA is TGTGCCAGCAGCGCCGGACAGGGGGTGGACGAGCAGTACTTC. Its protein is CASSAGQGVDEQYF.

With regard to this clone: At one of its ends the junction is not consistent with the germline gene, which may arise from a read error. Distinct nucleotide sequences in the sample also encode this CDR3. This chain connects TRBV27 to TRBJ2-6; unclear D gene. Germline CDR1 is MNHEY and CDR2 is SMNVEV (reference sequence). CDR3 length equals 14 residues. The CDR3 region is CASSLRSGANVLTF. Here the CDR3 DNA reads TGTGCTAGCAGTTTACGTTCTGGGGCCAACGTCCTGACTTTC.

The rearrangement links TRBV28 to TRBJ2-1; a weak D match, TRBD1 (8 bases). The CDR3 is made up of 14 amino acids. Germline-derived CDR1 and CDR2 are MDHEN and SYDVKM. Trimming cost V 4 bases and J 4 bases, with 11 bases left between them. CDR3 coding DNA: TGTGCCAGCAGTTACAGGGGGGGGTACAATGAGCAGTTCTTC. It encodes CASSYRGGYNEQFF.

The chain recombines TRBV7-8 with TRBJ2-5, with TRBD1 identical over 9 bases. Trimming removed 6 bases from V and 3 bases from J; junction bases left unmatched: 5. The CDR3 is made up of 14 amino acids. CDR1 and CDR2 from the germline V gene are SGHVS and FQNEAQ. CDR3: CASRHRQGEETQYF. The CDR3 DNA reads TGTGCCAGCAGACACAGACAGGGGGAAGAGACCCAGTACTTC.

This rearrangement joins TRBV30 to TRBJ1-2; possible D gene TRBD1, 6 bases. CDR1 is GTSNPN, CDR2 SVGIG, per germline (reference sequence). This CDR3 contains 12 residues. V gave up 3 bases and J gave up 8 bases, with 13 bases separating them. The CDR3 DNA is TGTGCCTGGAGACAGGGCTCCGGGGGCTACACCTTC. The encoded protein is CAWRQGSGGYTF.

The V and J genes are TRBV6-6 and TRBJ2-2, with 9 bases matching TRBD1. Germline CDR1 is MNHNY and CDR2 is SVGAGI (reference sequence). V was pared by 6 bases and J by 3 bases, with 8 bases of the junction left unmatched. This CDR3 comprises 16 residues. The DNA for the CDR3 is TGTGCCAGCAGGGTAACAGGGGGCCTTTACACCGGGGAGCTGTTTTTT. This codes for CASRVTGGLYTGELFF.

This chain links TRBV5-1 with TRBJ2-2, with D unresolved. The CDR3 extends over 16 amino acids. Germline V gene lookup returns CDR1 SGHRS and CDR2 YFSETQ. V was pared by 4 bases and J by 4 bases, with 17 bases between. DNA of the CDR3: TGCGCCAGCAGCCGCCTTCTGGAGTTTGGCACCGGGGAGCTGTTTTTT. As protein: CASSRLLEFGTGELFF.

The chain links TRBV6-1 to TRBJ1-5, with TRBD1 identical over 10 bases. This CDR3 spans 16 amino acids. The V segment lost 0 bases and the J segment 9 bases; nucleotides outside the gene matches: 8. CDR1 and CDR2 (germline): MNHNS, SASEGT. The CDR3 nucleotides read TGTGCCAGCAGTGAAGCGGGACAGGGGCGAGGTTTGCCCCAGCATTTT. Its protein is CASSEAGQGRGLPQHF.

The chain uses TRBV28 and TRBJ2-5, with D possibly being TRBD2 (5 bases). Trimming took 1 base from V and 1 from J, leaving 16 bases between them. Germline assignment: CDR1 MDHEN and CDR2 SYDVKM. The CDR3 contains 17 residues. The DNA for the CDR3 is TGTGCCAGCAGTTTATTGCAGGACTCCAGGAGCCAAGAGACCCAGTACTTC. Its translation: CASSLLQDSRSQETQYF.

This clone was picked up one time. The chain employs TRBV9 and TRBJ2-7; D ambiguous. Germline CDR1 and CDR2: SGDLS and YYNGEE. CDR3 size: 18 residues. The germline V and J ends were trimmed by 0 bases and 4 bases, with 23 bases remaining between them. CDR3 nucleotides: TGTGCCAGCAGCGTAGGTATTTTGAGCGCCGAGATCAGATACGAGCAGTACTTC. It codes for CASSVGILSAEIRYEQYF.

The sample holds one count of this clone. The genes are TRBV15 and TRBJ1-1; D is possibly TRBD1 (5 bases). The length of the CDR3 is 15 residues. Trimming stripped 7 bases from V and 1 base from J, with 16 bases between. Germline CDR1 LNHNV, CDR2 YYDKDF (reference sequence). CDR3 coding DNA: TGTGCCACCATCCCACCCGGACAACCGAACACTGAAGCTTTCTTT. Protein product: CATIPPGQPNTEAFF. The full variable domain, completed using reference TRBV15 and TRBJ1-1, is DAMVIQNPRYQVTQFGKPVTLSCSQTLNHNVMYWYQQKSSQAPKLLFHYYDKDFNNEADTPDNFQSRRPNTSFCFLDIRSPGLGDTAMYLCATIPPGQPNTEAFFGQGTRLTVV.

This chain connects TRBV9 to TRBJ2-3, with 13 bases identical to TRBD2. The CDR3 totals 21 residues. After removal of 0 bases from V and 0 bases from J, the junction contained 13 bases not matched to a gene. The V gene's germline CDR1 is SGDLS and CDR2 YYNGEE. This CDR3 is CASSVEGMGLAGPPSTDTQYF. The CDR3 region has the DNA TGTGCCAGCAGCGTAGAAGGAATGGGACTAGCGGGACCTCCTAGCACAGATACGCAGTATTTT.

This chain links TRBV10-3 with TRBJ2-7; 9 bases agree with TRBD2. The CDR3 sequence is 16 residues long. V dropped 5 bases and J dropped 3; count of bases not matched to a gene: 11. CDR1 is ENHRY and CDR2 is SYGVKD in the germline V gene. CDR3 sequence: CAISSSNSGSSYEQYF. DNA of the CDR3: TGTGCCATCAGTTCCTCGAATAGCGGGAGTAGCTACGAGCAGTACTTC.

The rearrangement joins TRBV5-1 to TRBJ2-7; D uncertain. The length of the CDR3 is 10 residues. In germline, CDR1 is SGHRS, CDR2 YFSETQ. V dropped 7 bases and J dropped 6 bases, with 8 bases sitting between them. The CDR3 protein is CASHIAEQYF. The CDR3 bases are TGCGCCAGCCACATCGCCGAGCAGTACTTC.

V is TRBV2 and J is TRBJ2-7; 9 bases are a match to TRBD1. The CDR3 loop spans 15 amino acids. CDR1 and CDR2 (germline): SNHLY, FYNNEI. With 7 bases clipped from V and 0 bases from J, the junction kept 7 bases outside the gene matches. The CDR3 sequence: CASITTGGLSYEQYF. The CDR3 DNA sequence: TGTGCCAGCATAACAACAGGGGGCCTCTCCTACGAGCAGTACTTC.

The J gene is TRBJ2-2, the V gene TRBV28, with TRBD2 identical over 7 bases. The CDR3 is 17 residues long. CDR1 is MDHEN and CDR2 is SYDVKM in the germline V gene. V was pared by 1 base and J by 6 bases, with 11 bases of the junction left unmatched. CDR3 amino acids: CASSLFDLASGPGELFF. The CDR3 bases are TGTGCCAGCAGTTTATTCGACCTAGCTAGCGGACCCGGGGAGCTGTTTTTT.

This chain's CDR3 is CASSTNSRTVYEQYF. CDR3 coding DNA: TGTGCCAGTAGTACTAACAGCCGAACTGTCTACGAGCAGTACTTC. The chain recombines TRBV19 with TRBJ2-7, with D hard to call. V gave up 4 bases and J gave up 3 bases, with 16 bases separating them. The length of the CDR3 is 15 residues. Germline V gene lookup returns CDR1 LNHDA and CDR2 SQIVND (reference sequence).